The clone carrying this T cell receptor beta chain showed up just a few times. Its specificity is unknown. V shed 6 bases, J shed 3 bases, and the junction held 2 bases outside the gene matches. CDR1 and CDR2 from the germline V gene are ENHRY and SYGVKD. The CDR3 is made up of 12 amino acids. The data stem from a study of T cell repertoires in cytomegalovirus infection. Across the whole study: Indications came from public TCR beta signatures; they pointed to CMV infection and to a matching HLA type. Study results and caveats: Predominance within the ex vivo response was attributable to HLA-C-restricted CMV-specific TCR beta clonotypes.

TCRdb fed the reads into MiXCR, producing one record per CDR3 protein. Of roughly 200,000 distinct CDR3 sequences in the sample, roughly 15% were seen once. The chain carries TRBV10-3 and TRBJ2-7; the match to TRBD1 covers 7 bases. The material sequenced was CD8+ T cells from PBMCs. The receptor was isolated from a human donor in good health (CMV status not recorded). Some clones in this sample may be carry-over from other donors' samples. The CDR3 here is CAIRRDSYEQYF. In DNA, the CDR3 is TGTGCCATCAGACGGGACAGCTACGAGCAGTACTTC.